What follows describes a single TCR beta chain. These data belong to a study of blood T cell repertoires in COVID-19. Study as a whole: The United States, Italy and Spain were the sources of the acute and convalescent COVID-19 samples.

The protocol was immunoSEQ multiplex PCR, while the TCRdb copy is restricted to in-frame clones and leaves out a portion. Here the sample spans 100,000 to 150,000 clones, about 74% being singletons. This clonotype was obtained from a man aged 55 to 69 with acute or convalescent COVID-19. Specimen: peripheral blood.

The CDR3 spells CASSGGPLRGNQETQYF. DNA of the CDR3: TGCGCCAGCAGTGGTGGACCTTTGCGGGGGAACCAAGAGACCCAGTACTTC. J is TRBJ2-5 and V is TRBV10-1; 7 bases agree with TRBD2. Germline CDR1 WNHNN, CDR2 SYGVQD (reference sequence). Trimming at V came to 4 bases and at J to 0 bases, leaving 11 bases not matched to a gene. The CDR3 totals 17 residues.